This T cell receptor (beta chain) was found in a study of coeliac disease. About the research overall: Without high-resolution HLA typing, biased TRBV7-2 usage was queried.

This CDR3 has 14 residues. Germline V lookup: CDR1 SGHTA, CDR2 FQGNSA. Between the trimmed V and J ends, which lost 5 bases and 3 bases, there was a span of 14 bases. Study findings and constraints: Control samples showed higher TRB and TRG clonality than intraepithelial and lamina propria samples in active celiac disease.

The table lists this clone with a few counts. Its antigen is undetermined. Generated by immunoSEQ multiplex PCR, the TCRdb table keeps only in-frame clones and is missing some. This sample has 2,500 to 3,000 clones, with roughly 53% found just once. This rearrangement joins TRBV7-2 to TRBJ2-7; TRBD1 is a possible D gene (6 bases). Input material: intraepithelial lymphocytes from the gut. The TCR originated in a man between 45 and 60 years old with active celiac disease. The CDR3 bases are TGTGCCAGCAGCCCCCGGGACATCTTCTACGAGCAGTACGTC. This translates into CASSPRDIFYEQYV.